In its sample, the clone carrying this T cell receptor (beta chain) was seen a few times. Antigen specificity is unknown. These data belong to a study of human T cells and chemical hapten exposure. Background on the study: Per-sample variation in TCR yield stemmed mainly from small pooled library volume differences. Study results and limitations: With regard to DPC sensitization, TCRs above 1 in 1000 frequency did not change. Alopecia in the donors means their immune response may deviate from healthy people's.

V dropped 6 bases and J dropped 1 base, with 21 bases sitting between them. CDR3 size: 17 residues. The germline CDR1 and CDR2 sequences are MDHEN and SYDVKM. Library preparation tagged each individual cDNA molecule with a unique molecular identifier. TCRdb passed the RACE reads through MiXCR, listing each CDR3 protein once. Among about 340,000 distinct CDR3 sequences listed, roughly 6.9% were seen once. Noted time point: patch test 1, 2 weeks after DPC sensitization. Noted treatment: therapeutic diphenylcyclopropenone sensitization with weekly scalp DPC. Sequencing used whole blood, obtained in connection with sensitization to the hapten diphenylcyclopropenone (DPC). The genes are TRBV28 and TRBJ1-1; perhaps TRBD1 as D (6 bases). This clonotype was obtained from a woman aged 18-35 years with alopecia areata. Some clones in this sample may be carry-over from other donors' samples. The CDR3 bases are TGTGCCAGCAGGCTCACCACCGGGGCAGGGGAGAACACTGAAGCTTTCTTT. It codes for CASRLTTGAGENTEAFF.